What follows are 12 T cell receptor beta chains derived from one specimen sequenced in a study of PD-L1 blockade in urothelial cancer. Generated by immunoSEQ multiplex PCR, the TCRdb table keeps only in-frame clones and is missing some. The sample shows about 14,000 clones, 88% of them seen only once. The sample in question was PBMCs, obtained around atezolizumab (anti-PD-L1) treatment. The origin of the receptors is a man between 70 and 80 years old with urothelial cancer.

V gene TRBV10-3 combines with J gene TRBJ1-2, with D uncertain. Trimming removed 9 bases at V and 9 bases at J, with 23 bases between. The CDR3 length is 14 residues. CDR1 and CDR2 from the germline V gene are ENHRY and SYGVKD. For the CDR3, the DNA is TGTGCCATTATGAGGGAGGAGGGAGGATTGAGCTACACCTTC. Amino acid sequence: CAIMREEGGLSYTF.

A single count supports this clone. The V and J genes are TRBV6-5 and TRBJ2-5, with 8 bases matching TRBD1. CDR1 is MNHEY, CDR2 SVGAGI, per germline. Trimming cost V 5 bases and J 6 bases; bases outside gene matches: 11. CDR3 length: 15 residues. CDR3 DNA sequence: TGTGCCAGCAGTACAGGACAGGGATCGTTGAAGACCCAGTACTTC. Its translation: CASSTGQGSLKTQYF.

V and J are TRBV19 and TRBJ2-1, with a tentative D call TRBD2 (6 bases). Trimming stripped 5 bases from V and 3 bases from J, with 14 bases between. CDR1 is LNHDA, CDR2 SQIVND, per germline (reference sequence). This CDR3 has 15 residues. DNA for the CDR3: TGTGCCAGTAGTCCTCCGGGACTGGGCTACAATGAGCAGTTCTTC. Translating it yields CASSPPGLGYNEQFF.

This rearrangement joins TRBV7-7 to TRBJ2-7, with TRBD1 as a possible D gene (6 bases). V lost 2 bases and J 0 bases, leaving 8 bases between the germline ends. Germline-derived CDR1 and CDR2 are SSHAT and FNYEAQ (reference sequence). The CDR3 has 14 residues. DNA for the CDR3: TGTGCCAGCAGCTTATTGGACAGCTCCTACGAGCAGTACTTC. It encodes CASSLLDSSYEQYF.

This chain connects TRBV4-1 to TRBJ2-7; TRBD1 matches 7 bases. V shed 4 bases, J shed 2 bases, and the junction held 8 bases outside the gene matches. This CDR3 has 15 residues. Germline loops: CDR1 MGHRA, CDR2 YSYEKL. CDR3 coding DNA: TGCGCCAGCAGCCTAACCGGGACAGACCCCTACGAGCAGTACTTC. This translates into CASSLTGTDPYEQYF.

In DNA form, the CDR3 reads TGCGCCAGCAGCTTGGGTGGGACACTTTCCTCTTATGGCTACACCTTC. It specifies CASSLGGTLSSYGYTF. The V gene is TRBV5-1, the J gene TRBJ1-2; D possibly corresponds to TRBD1 (6 bases). The CDR3 is 16 amino acids. The V gene's germline CDR1 is SGHRS and CDR2 YFSETQ. V was cut by 0 bases and J by 5 bases, with 17 bases left in between.

CDR3 nucleotide sequence: TGTGCCAGCAGCACGAGCTCCTACGAGCAGTACTTC. This sequence encodes CASSTSSYEQYF. The genes are TRBV11-3 and TRBJ2-7; D call uncertain. Germline CDR1 SGHNT, CDR2 YENEEA. CDR3 length: 12 amino acids. Trimming left V 5 bases short and J 0 bases short, with 5 bases between.

The CDR3 DNA sequence: TGTGCCAGCAGTGTTGGGCGGGTCACTGAAGCTTTCTTT. Residues: CASSVGRVTEAFF. The chain uses TRBV28 and TRBJ1-1; D remains unclear. The CDR3 sequence is 13 residues long. V gave up 5 bases and J gave up 4 bases, with 11 bases separating them. Germline V gives CDR1 MDHEN, CDR2 SYDVKM. Full variable domain (remainder filled in from reference TRBV28 and TRBJ1-1): DVKVTQSSRYLVKRTGEKVFLECVQDMDHENMFWYRQDPGLGLRLIYFSYDVKMKEKGDIPEGYSVSREKKERFSLILESASTNQTSMYLCASSVGRVTEAFFGQGTRLTVV.

The CDR3 DNA reads TGTGCCAGCAGCGTAGACGTGTCCCCGCGGGATACGCAGTATTTT. Its protein product is CASSVDVSPRDTQYF. The chain carries TRBV9 and TRBJ2-3; unclear D gene. Germline CDR1 reads SGDLS; CDR2 reads YYNGEE. V lost 0 bases, J lost 6 bases, and 14 bases lay in between. The CDR3 runs 15 residues.

J is TRBJ1-2 and V is TRBV19; the D is unclear. The V gene's germline CDR1 is LNHDA and CDR2 SQIVND (reference sequence). The CDR3 has 13 amino acids. Trimming cost V 3 bases and J 2 bases, with 7 bases left between them. The CDR3 here is CASSISRNYGYTF. For the CDR3, the DNA is TGTGCCAGTAGTATTTCCCGGAACTATGGCTACACCTTC.

The V call is TRBV28, the J call TRBJ1-3, with a weak D call TRBD1 (6 bases). There are 14 residues in the CDR3. Between the trimmed V and J ends, which lost 4 bases and 3 bases, there was a span of 10 bases. Germline V gene data show CDR1 as MDHEN and CDR2 as SYDVKM. CDR3 DNA: TGTGCCAGCAGTTACACAGGGAATGGAAACACCATATATTTT. Protein: CASSYTGNGNTIYF.

This clone was seen once. The chain recombines TRBV15 with TRBJ2-5, with D unresolved. CDR1 and CDR2 (germline): LNHNV, YYDKDF (reference sequence). Deletions cut 6 bases from V and 6 bases from J, with 14 bases between. The CDR3 is 13 amino acids. CDR3: CATRQDSSKTQYF. The CDR3 DNA is TGTGCCACCAGACAAGATTCGTCAAAGACCCAGTACTTC. The complete variable domain, with remaining parts taken from reference TRBV15 and TRBJ2-5, reads DAMVIQNPRYQVTQFGKPVTLSCSQTLNHNVMYWYQQKSSQAPKLLFHYYDKDFNNEADTPDNFQSRRPNTSFCFLDIRSPGLGDTAMYLCATRQDSSKTQYFGPGTRLLVL.